This T cell receptor (beta chain) was obtained from a study of a mutant IDH1 vaccine in newly diagnosed glioma (dated by TCRdb to the early 2020s). Turning to the overall study: Patients were given eight vaccinations, in weeks 1, 3, 5, 7, 11, 15, 19 and 23, which matched visits V03 through V10. Vaccination started 4-6 weeks after radiotherapy alone, or was given together with temozolomide cycles in the groups whose treatment included chemotherapy. Of the roughly 34 treated patients, around 60% were male and about 40% were female, and the mean age was approximately 40 years. Before enrollment, most patients had been given radiochemotherapy with temozolomide as standard therapy, while the rest had received either radiotherapy alone or temozolomide alone. Peripheral blood was drawn at six visits: V03 (baseline), V05, V07, V10, V12 and V13. Longitudinal TCRB deep sequencing was performed for about two dozen treated patients wherever samples were available for exploratory analyses.

Beyond this particular receptor, the publication reports: No apparent relationship was observed between pseudoprogression and alterations in the top peripheral T cell clonotypes detected by TCRB sequencing. It was noted by the authors that analyses of patient blood samples could not be reproduced owing to sample limitations. Immune responses induced by the vaccine were seen in approximately 93% of patients across multiple MHC alleles. PBMC samples for TCRB deep sequencing were selected based on availability.

The time point label of this sample denotes: week 5, during vaccination. A 20-mer mutant IDH1 peptide at 300 micrograms in Montanide made up each vaccine dose, which was injected subcutaneously together with topical imiquimod. Newly diagnosed WHO grade 3 or 4 IDH1-mutant astrocytomas showing loss of nuclear ATRX were present in the donors. The samples were drawn from NOA16, a multicentre, single-arm, open-label phase I trial in Germany that tested a mutant IDH1 peptide vaccine in humans for the first time. Genomic DNA for TCRB sequencing was extracted from EDTA blood using the DNeasy Blood and Tissue Kit. Libraries were constructed by the immunoSEQ multiplex PCR assay. The hsTCRB Kit was used according to the manufacturer's protocol to amplify rearranged TCR beta chain sequences. An Illumina MiSeq was used to sequence the TCRB libraries. From the authors' description of their analysis: The kit vendor's proprietary platform handled demultiplexing, trimming and gene mapping. Entries here come from immuneACCESS through TCRdb and include only in-frame sequences with V and J called. Some clones fail to appear in such tables; in the studies checked, an unresolved V gene covers under half of the shortfall, and the cause of the remainder is unknown. Clone size and the V and J calls come from that table; the DNA yielded D and trimming. The sample includes around 50,000 clones, with more than 80% observed a single time. The ten top clones hold approximately 4.3% of the sample.

Note on this clone: The specificity of this receptor is unknown. No base quality information exists; no much larger clone differs at one position.

The specimen comprised PBMCs, sampled from a glioma patient whose treatment included an IDH1 peptide vaccine. The receptor was derived from a woman between 40 and 50 years old with glioma.

CDR3 protein: CASSMGGGTRDTQYF. In nucleotides, the sequence is TGTGCCAGTAGTATGGGCGGGGGGACGAGAGATACGCAGTATTTT. This receptor chain uses TRBV19 and TRBJ2-3; TRBD2 lines up with 8 middle nucleotides. The CDR3, from cysteine to phenylalanine, totals 15 residues. Of all the DNA, just the CDR3 is kept, 45 bases in frame from base 1. CDR1 and CDR2 (LNHDA, SQIVND) derive from the germline V gene (reference sequence). After removal of 3 bases from V and 5 bases from J, the junction retains 7 bases not matched to a gene.